This T cell receptor beta chain was observed in a study of T cell changes during pregnancy in multiple sclerosis. CDR3 size: 17 residues. Germline values: CDR1 LGHNA, CDR2 YSLEER. Trimming removed 4 bases from V and 7 bases from J, with 22 bases in between. The table came from immunoSEQ multiplex PCR; TCRdb's copy has only in-frame clones and leaves some out. The sample has more than 70,000 clones; 90% to 95% are singletons. The source was peripheral blood, collected after pregnancy. The chain combines TRBV4-3 with TRBJ1-4; TRBD1 might be the D (5 bases). This receptor was obtained from a female donor in good health, enrolled as a control in a pregnancy study. The chain's CDR3 is CASSRDPLGREGEKLFF. The CDR3, as DNA: TGCGCCAGCAGCCGGGATCCGTTGGGGCGGGAAGGTGAAAAACTGTTTTTT.